This T cell receptor (beta chain) was recorded in a study of cytomegalovirus exposure and HLA in healthy donors. The study's findings and limits: When presence/absence was analysed, sequencing depth was taken to be roughly uniform across donors. An ancestry cluster, one associated with Asian ancestry, reportedly showed fewer N-insertions than the roughly 670-donor mean in a later analysis.

Though probably carrying unrecorded immune exposures, donors were nominally healthy at sampling. Comment on this clone: Antigen unknown.

In the PCR, 60 Vbeta and 13 Jbeta primers were used. Measured with immunoSEQ multiplex PCR; TCRdb has only the in-frame clones, and not every one. The sample lists 90,000 to 150,000 clones; roughly 77% were seen once. The clonotype originates from a man aged 45-65 years in good health and CMV-seropositive. Material: PBMCs.

CDR3 amino acids: CASSWGPEMAQYF. The CDR3 DNA is TGTGCCAGCAGCTGGGGCCCTGAGATGGCCCAGTACTTC. The chain carries TRBV7-2 and TRBJ2-5, with D maybe TRBD1 (5 bases). Germline values: CDR1 SGHTA, CDR2 FQGNSA. Deletions cut 4 bases from V and 9 bases from J, with 15 bases between. The CDR3 runs 13 residues.